This T cell receptor (beta chain) comes out of a study of early T cells in non-severe SARS-CoV-2 infection. Overall study results and limits: Matching results from VDJdb favored anti-spike CD8 responses, leaving private and CD4 specificities undetected.

This clonotype is labeled medium-sized. Its specificity is not known. Unique molecular identifiers tagged individual cDNA molecules. A single record per CDR3 protein comes from TCRdb applying MiXCR to the 5' RACE reads. The sample holds around 33,000 distinct CDR3 sequences, 4.5% to 5% seen once. Sample: whole blood. This TCR was recovered from an adult who was a healthcare worker with PCR-confirmed SARS-CoV-2 infection or an uninfected control (not recorded which).

For the CDR3, the DNA is TGTGCCAGCAGCCCCGGAACAGGGCATGAAAAACTGTTTTTT. It codes for CASSPGTGHEKLFF. The chain uses TRBV7-2 and TRBJ1-4; weak D call: TRBD1 (6 bases). V dropped 5 bases and J dropped 6 bases, with 13 bases sitting between them. CDR3 size: 14 residues. The germline V gene has CDR1 SGHTA and CDR2 FQGNSA.